Sequencing of this T cell receptor beta chain was carried out in a study of blood T cell repertoires in COVID-19. Using immunoSEQ multiplex PCR, the repertoire was profiled, and TCRdb retains in-frame clones only, with some absent. This sample carries about 190,000 clones, about 88% of them seen once, and the ten largest clones take approximately 3%. The junction had 11 bases not matched to a gene; V was cut back by 5 bases and J by 6 bases. The CDR3 consists of 15 residues. The germline gives CDR1 SGHNT, CDR2 YYREEE (reference sequence). The source is a woman aged 25 to 45 who had recovered from COVID-19. Input material: PBMCs or T cells enriched from blood (not recorded which). This rearrangement joins TRBV5-4 to TRBJ2-1, with 7 bases fitting TRBD1. The CDR3 DNA reads TGTGCCAGCAGTGTTGACAGGGCACGGGGCAATGAGCAGTTCTTC. Translated: CASSVDRARGNEQFF. Variable domain in full (rest from reference TRBV5-4 and TRBJ2-1): ETGVTQSPTHLIKTRGQQVTLRCSSQSGHNTVSWYQQALGQGPQFIFQYYREEENGRGNFPPRFSGLQFPNYSSELNVNALELDDSALYLCASSVDRARGNEQFFGPGTRLTVL.